This T cell receptor beta chain was found in a study of tumor and adjacent non-tumor tissue in lung cancer. Overall study results and limits: Tumor TCR diversity, when higher, was linked to shorter survival. Top 100 clones took a larger repertoire share in normal lung.

Between the trimmed V and J ends, which lost 4 bases and 13 bases, there was a span of 14 bases. CDR3 length: 12 amino acids. The germline V gene has CDR1 MGHDK and CDR2 SYGVNS. A modified ARM-PCR protocol with three rounds of nested PCR amplified TCRbeta. Each CDR3 protein gets one entry after TCRdb re-called the multiplex PCR reads with MiXCR. Of more than 85,000 distinct CDR3 sequences in the sample, 50% to 70% were seen once. RNA was extracted from bulk tissue without any cell sorting. More than 3 cm separated this lung sample from the edge of the tumor. Regarding this clonotype: Its antigen is unidentified.

The V call is TRBV25-1, the J call TRBJ2-1; D call uncertain. This receptor was obtained from a man aged 55 to 70 with non-small cell lung cancer. Material: distant non-tumor lung tissue. CDR3 sequence (DNA): TGTGCCAGCAGTGGTAATGGGAATGGACAGTTCTTC. It codes for CASSGNGNGQFF.